Presented here are 16 T cell receptor beta chains from one specimen sequenced in a study of T cells in narcolepsy. Profiling relied on immunoSEQ multiplex PCR, and the TCRdb table lists in-frame clones only, not all of them. This table has approximately 22,000 clones, less than 70% appearing once. Sequenced material: memory (CD45RA-) CD4+ T cells from blood. These receptors were collected from a human donor in good health.

The chain employs TRBV11-2 and TRBJ2-6; possibly TRBD1 for D (6 bases). The CDR3 consists of 16 residues. CDR1 is SGHAT and CDR2 is FQNNGV in the germline V gene. V lost 1 base and J 2 bases, leaving 9 bases between the germline ends. CDR3 bases: TGTGCCAGCAGCTTAGGACAGGCGACTGGGGCCAACGTCCTGACTTTC. It encodes CASSLGQATGANVLTF.

The V gene is TRBV5-6, the J gene TRBJ1-2; D is possibly TRBD1 (5 bases). There are 15 residues in the CDR3. V was cut by 4 bases and J by 6 bases, with 19 bases left in between. Germline-derived CDR1 and CDR2 are SGHDT and YYEEEE. The CDR3 sequence is CASSPLGEGGNGYTF. The CDR3 nucleotides are TGTGCCAGCAGCCCCCTGGGGGAGGGAGGCAATGGCTACACCTTC.

V is TRBV5-5 and J is TRBJ2-1; D unclear. The CDR3 is made up of 15 amino acids. Per the germline V gene, CDR1 is SGHKS and CDR2 is YYEKEE (reference sequence). The V and J ends lost 5 bases and 0 bases respectively, with 12 bases between them. The CDR3 DNA sequence: TGTGCCAGCAGTTTTACCTTGAGCTCCTACAATGAGCAGTTCTTC. This encodes CASSFTLSSYNEQFF.

The chain joins TRBV5-1 to TRBJ2-5; no clear D. Germline V lookup: CDR1 SGHRS, CDR2 YFSETQ. The CDR3 has 14 residues. Between the trimmed V and J ends, which lost 4 bases and 2 bases, there was a span of 12 bases. The CDR3 nucleotides are TGCGCCAGCAGCCCCATTGACGGACAAGAGACCCAGTACTTC. It codes for CASSPIDGQETQYF.

This clone appeared a few times. The CDR3 protein is CASSSGPLNQPQHF. CDR3 sequence (DNA): TGTGCCAGCAGCTCGGGACCGCTCAATCAGCCCCAGCATTTT. The V and J genes are TRBV5-6 and TRBJ1-5, with D perhaps matching TRBD1 (5 bases). CDR1 and CDR2 from the germline V gene are SGHDT and YYEEEE. The V and J ends lost 3 bases and 3 bases respectively, with 10 bases between them. The CDR3 runs to 14 residues. The entire variable domain, with the rest obtained from reference TRBV5-6 and TRBJ1-5, is as follows: DAGVTQSPTHLIKTRGQQVTLRCSPKSGHDTVSWYQQALGQGPQFIFQYYEEEERQRGNFPDRFSGHQFPNYSSELNVNALLLGDSALYLCASSSGPLNQPQHFGDGTRLSIL.

This clone was seen only a few times. J is TRBJ2-1 and V is TRBV4-1, with 11 bases lining up with TRBD2. The CDR3 length is 16 residues. V shed 5 bases and J 7 bases; nucleotides not matched to a gene: 10. Germline V gene data show CDR1 as MGHRA and CDR2 as YSYEKL. In DNA form, the CDR3 reads TGCGCCAGCAGCGCTCGGGGGACTAGCGGACGTAATGAGCAGTTCTTC. Translation: CASSARGTSGRNEQFF.

This clone was counted a single time. The J gene is TRBJ2-7, the V gene TRBV6-6, with 9 bases fitting TRBD1. Losses at the gene ends were 7 bases for V and 5 bases for J; bases not matched to a gene: 15. This CDR3 is built from 16 residues. Germline-derived CDR1 and CDR2 are MNHNY and SVGAGI (reference sequence). CDR3 in DNA: TGTGCCAGCACCCACGGGTCGGGACAGGGTACCCACGAGCAGTACTTC. Encoded protein: CASTHGSGQGTHEQYF.

V and J are TRBV7-9 and TRBJ1-6; 7 bases align to TRBD1. From germline, CDR1 is SEHNR and CDR2 FQNEAQ (reference sequence). This CDR3 comprises 14 residues. Trimming at V came to 1 base and at J to 7 bases, leaving 1 base not matched to a gene. CDR3 sequence (DNA): TGTGCCAGCAGCTTAGAGGGACAGAATTCACCCCTCCACTTT. It specifies CASSLEGQNSPLHF.

This clone has only a few counts. This chain links TRBV7-6 with TRBJ2-7; 10 bases match TRBD1. With 11 bases clipped from V and 1 base from J, the junction kept 5 bases outside the gene matches. The V gene's germline CDR1 is SGHVS and CDR2 FNYEAQ. This CDR3 has 13 residues. The CDR3: CAGRDRGSYEQYF. As DNA, the CDR3 is TGTGCCGGCCGGGACAGGGGTTCCTACGAGCAGTACTTC.

The chain is built from TRBV30 and TRBJ2-6, with D uncertain. Germline lookup yields CDR1 GTSNPN and CDR2 SVGIG (reference sequence). The CDR3 loop spans 15 amino acids. V was clipped by 0 bases and J by 0 bases, with 6 bases between them. The CDR3 region is CAWSVHSSGANVLTF. The DNA of the CDR3 is TGTGCCTGGAGTGTACACAGCTCTGGGGCCAACGTCCTGACTTTC.

DNA for the CDR3: TGCGCCAGCAGCTTGTCCAGCGGCGACAATGAGCAGTTCTTC. As protein: CASSLSSGDNEQFF. This rearrangement joins TRBV5-1 to TRBJ2-1; D may be TRBD2 (5 bases). There are 14 residues in the CDR3. The germline V gene encodes CDR1 SGHRS and CDR2 YFSETQ. The germline V and J ends were trimmed by 1 base and 5 bases, with 10 bases remaining between them.

This chain uses TRBV7-3 with TRBJ1-1, with 8 positions matching TRBD1. The V gene's germline CDR1 is SGHTA and CDR2 FQGTGA. Trimming at V came to 2 bases and at J to 6 bases, leaving 5 bases not matched to a gene. The CDR3 length is 14 residues. DNA of the CDR3: TGTGCCAGCAGCTTACAGGGGGCGGGGGCTGAAGCTTTCTTT. Amino acid sequence: CASSLQGAGAEAFF.

This chain uses TRBV6-6 with TRBJ2-7; 8 nucleotides match TRBD1. This CDR3 is 13 amino acids long. After removal of 7 bases from V and 2 bases from J, the junction contained 4 bases not matched to a gene. The V gene's germline CDR1 is MNHNY and CDR2 SVGAGI (reference sequence). The CDR3 region is CASKRDRTYEQYF. CDR3 DNA sequence: TGTGCCAGCAAAAGGGACAGGACCTACGAGCAGTACTTC.

This clone has only a few counts. The gene calls are TRBV11-2 and TRBJ2-1, with TRBD2 matching 7 bases. V shed 1 base, J shed 8 bases, and the junction held 2 bases outside the gene matches. The germline gives CDR1 SGHAT, CDR2 FQNNGV. The CDR3 consists of 13 residues. The CDR3 DNA reads TGTGCCAGCAGCTTAGGGGAGGGGTATGAGCAGTTCTTC. It codes for CASSLGEGYEQFF.

This clone was seen just once. The genes are TRBV18 and TRBJ2-3; the D call may be TRBD1 or TRBD2 (5 bases each). Per the germline V gene, CDR1 is KGHSH and CDR2 is LQKENI. The CDR3 is 13 residues long. Trimming left V 5 bases short and J 1 base short, with 7 bases between. CDR3 sequence reads: CASSRGGTDTQYF. The CDR3 DNA follows: TGTGCCAGCTCAAGAGGGGGCACAGATACGCAGTATTTT.

The CDR3 protein is CSTNGYTF. The CDR3 coding sequence is TGCAGTACGAATGGCTACACCTTC. The chain carries TRBV20-1 and TRBJ1-2, with D uncertain. CDR3 size: 8 residues. The ends were cut back, 8 bases at V and 6 bases at J, with 4 bases in the middle. Germline assignment: CDR1 DFQATT and CDR2 SNEGSKA (reference sequence).